These 15 T cell receptor beta chains were sequenced from one sample in a study of T cell responses to AZD1222 COVID-19 vaccine. TCRdb keeps only in-frame clones here, not all; method: immunoSEQ multiplex PCR. The data hold 150,000 to 200,000 clones, with more than 85% observed a single time. Sequencing used peripheral blood, obtained 28 days after the second AZD1222 dose. The receptor source for this set is an adult who received the AZD1222 COVID-19 vaccine.

The gene calls are TRBV7-3 and TRBJ2-3, with TRBD2 matching 16 bases. Germline values: CDR1 SGHTA, CDR2 FQGTGA. This CDR3 spans 18 amino acids. Trimming at V came to 5 bases and at J to 1 base, leaving 6 bases not matched to a gene. The CDR3 sequence is CASSHGTSGGAGTDTQYF. Here the CDR3 DNA reads TGTGCCAGCAGCCACGGGACTAGCGGGGGGGCGGGCACAGATACGCAGTATTTT.

The chain recombines TRBV14 with TRBJ2-1; D is perhaps TRBD2 (5 bases). V was trimmed by 1 base and J by 0 bases, leaving 7 bases between them. This CDR3 contains 15 residues. The V gene's germline CDR1 is SGHDN and CDR2 FVKESK. The CDR3, as DNA: TGTGCCAGCAGCCAAGCTGGGAGCTCCTACAATGAGCAGTTCTTC. Amino acid sequence: CASSQAGSSYNEQFF.

The rearrangement uses TRBV5-1 and TRBJ2-1; D possibly corresponds to TRBD1 (5 bases). Germline V gene lookup returns CDR1 SGHRS and CDR2 YFSETQ. The CDR3 is made up of 14 amino acids. V shed 5 bases and J shed 1 base, with 10 bases lying between them. CDR3 DNA: TGCGCCAGCAGTTCGACAGTGTCCTACAATGAGCAGTTCTTC. As protein: CASSSTVSYNEQFF.

The chain has TRBV3-1 (or the pseudogene TRBV3-2) and TRBJ2-7; unclear D gene. V shed 0 bases and J shed 8 bases, with 14 bases lying between them. The length of the CDR3 is 14 residues. Germline V gene sequence: CDR1 LGHDT, CDR2 YNNKEL (reference sequence). CDR3 in amino acids: CASSQDPPSTQQYF. CDR3 nucleotides: TGTGCCAGCAGCCAAGACCCCCCATCCACACAGCAGTACTTC.

The rearrangement joins TRBV7-9 to TRBJ1-2, with 7 bases identical to TRBD1. V gave up 5 bases and J gave up 6 bases; unmatched junction bases: 12. CDR1 SEHNR and CDR2 FQNEAQ come from the germline V gene (reference sequence). The length of the CDR3 is 15 residues. The CDR3 spells CASSRQGQGVDGYTF. The DNA for the CDR3 is TGTGCCAGCAGCAGACAGGGACAAGGGGTCGATGGCTACACCTTC.

This chain connects TRBV7-9 to TRBJ1-3, with D unresolved. Germline V gives CDR1 SEHNR, CDR2 FQNEAQ (reference sequence). The germline V and J ends were trimmed by 1 base and 4 bases, with 5 bases remaining between them. CDR3 length: 13 residues. CDR3 amino acids: CASSLVGGNTIYF. DNA of the CDR3: TGTGCCAGCAGCTTAGTAGGGGGAAACACCATATATTTT.

The genes are TRBV27 and TRBJ2-5, with D possibly TRBD2 on 5 matching bases. Germline-derived CDR1 and CDR2 are MNHEY and SMNVEV (reference sequence). This CDR3 contains 13 residues. V shed 2 bases and J shed 6 bases, with 10 bases lying between them. The CDR3 here is CASSLGRGKTQYF. In DNA form, the CDR3 reads TGTGCCAGCAGTTTAGGTCGGGGAAAGACCCAGTACTTC.

This chain links TRBV10-3 with TRBJ2-5; possibly TRBD2 for D (5 bases). With 2 bases removed from V and 3 bases from J, the gap between germline ends came to 10 bases. This CDR3 comprises 14 residues. Looked up from germline, CDR1 is ENHRY and CDR2 is SYGVKD. CDR3 DNA sequence: TGTGCCATCAGTGAGAAGGACGGGAAAGAGACCCAGTACTTC. Its protein is CAISEKDGKETQYF.

The chain employs TRBV5-5 and TRBJ1-1; tentative D call: TRBD1 (6 bases). The V gene's germline CDR1 is SGHKS and CDR2 YYEKEE (reference sequence). The CDR3 length is 16 residues. V gave up 4 bases and J gave up 4 bases, with 20 bases separating them. The CDR3 region has the DNA TGTGCCAGCAGCCCTATCACAGGCAGGGGCGGCACTGAAGCTTTCTTT. It specifies CASSPITGRGGTEAFF.

This sequence joins TRBV29-1 and TRBJ1-1; D gene unclear. CDR1 and CDR2 from the germline V gene are SQVTM and ANQGSEA. The germline V and J ends were trimmed by 4 bases and 0 bases, with 15 bases remaining between them. The CDR3 covers 15 residues. Here the CDR3 reads CSVGPGWGMNTEAFF. Here the CDR3 DNA reads TGCAGCGTTGGCCCGGGATGGGGAATGAACACTGAAGCTTTCTTT.

CDR3 loop: CASSKVGSNQPQHF. CDR3 DNA sequence: TGTGCCAGCAGCAAAGTTGGTAGCAATCAGCCCCAGCATTTT. V usage is TRBV21-1 and J usage is TRBJ1-5. TRBV21-1 is classified as a pseudogene. This CDR3 is 14 amino acids long.

The V gene is TRBV28, the J gene TRBJ1-1; no clear D gene. The germline V gene encodes CDR1 MDHEN and CDR2 SYDVKM. The CDR3 length is 16 residues. V was trimmed by 3 bases and J by 6 bases, leaving 20 bases between them. The CDR3 bases are TGTGCCAGCAGTTTTCGTATTACGGGTTACTCCGCTGAAGCTTTCTTT. Translated: CASSFRITGYSAEAFF.

The V call is TRBV11-2, the J call TRBJ1-4; 7 nucleotides match TRBD1. From germline, CDR1 is SGHAT and CDR2 FQNNGV. With 3 bases clipped from V and 5 bases from J, the junction kept 6 bases outside the gene matches. This CDR3 contains 15 residues. The CDR3 protein is CASSFDRANNEKLFF. DNA of the CDR3: TGTGCCAGCAGCTTTGACAGGGCGAACAATGAAAAACTGTTTTTT.

The genes are TRBV5-4 and TRBJ2-2, with 10 bases matching TRBD2. CDR1 is SGHNT, CDR2 YYREEE, per germline (reference sequence). V shed 4 bases, J shed 6 bases, and the junction held 6 bases outside the gene matches. The CDR3 length is 15 residues. CDR3: CASSRERGGSGELFF. Here the CDR3 DNA reads TGTGCCAGCAGCCGGGAGCGGGGGGGCTCCGGGGAGCTGTTTTTT.

The genes are TRBV11-2 and TRBJ2-7; 7 nucleotides match TRBD2. Germline trimming cut 2 bases from V and 1 base from J; bases unmatched to any gene: 5. Germline V gene lookup returns CDR1 SGHAT and CDR2 FQNNGV. The CDR3 totals 15 residues. CDR3 amino acids: CASSLYTGGSYEQYF. In nucleotides, the CDR3 is TGTGCCAGCAGCTTATACACGGGGGGATCCTACGAGCAGTACTTC.